The source of this TCR beta chain is a study of human T cells and chemical hapten exposure. Study-level information: Read at 6 days, the patch tests placed 0.01% DPC on the upper back.

Using its own MiXCR run on the RACE reads, TCRdb lists one record per CDR3 protein. This table holds some 70,000 distinct CDR3 sequences, around a tenth found once. Time point noted: patch test 2, 6 weeks after DPC sensitization. Indicated treatment: therapeutic diphenylcyclopropenone sensitization with weekly scalp DPC. The drawing of blood occurred before each patch test was applied. General study results and limits: Significantly greater numbers of large CDR3 similarity clusters came from expanded TCRs than from controls.

There are many counts of this clonotype. Its antigen is unknown. Sequencing was performed on whole blood, taken in connection with sensitization to the hapten diphenylcyclopropenone (DPC). This clonotype originated in a woman aged 50 to 60 with alopecia areata. Some clones in this sample may be carry-over from other donors' samples.

CDR3 amino acids: CSAFDQGGTLHSNQPQHF. The CDR3 nucleotides read TGCAGTGCCTTTGACCAGGGGGGGACTCTTCATAGCAATCAGCCCCAGCATTTT. This sequence joins TRBV20-1 and TRBJ1-5; 7 positions match TRBD1. Germline CDR1 DFQATT, CDR2 SNEGSKA (reference sequence). Trimming took 6 bases from V and 0 from J; bases not matched to a gene: 17. The CDR3 has 18 amino acids.